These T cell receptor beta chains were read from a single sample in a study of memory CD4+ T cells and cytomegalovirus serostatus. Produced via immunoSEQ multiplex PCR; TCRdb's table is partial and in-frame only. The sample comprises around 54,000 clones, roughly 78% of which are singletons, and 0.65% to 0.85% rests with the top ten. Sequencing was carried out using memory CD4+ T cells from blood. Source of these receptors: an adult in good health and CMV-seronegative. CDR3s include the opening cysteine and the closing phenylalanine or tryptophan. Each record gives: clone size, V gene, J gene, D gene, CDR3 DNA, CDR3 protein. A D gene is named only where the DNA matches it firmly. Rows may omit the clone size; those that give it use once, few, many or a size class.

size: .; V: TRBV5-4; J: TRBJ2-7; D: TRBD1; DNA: TGTGCCAGCAGCTTGTTTACGGGGACAGGGGCCTACGAGCAGTACTTC; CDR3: CASSLFTGTGAYEQYF
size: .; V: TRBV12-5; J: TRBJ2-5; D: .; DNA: TGTGCTAGTGGACGGGAATCGCCAGGGACCCAGTACTTC; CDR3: CASGRESPGTQYF
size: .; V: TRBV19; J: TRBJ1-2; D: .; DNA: TGTGCCAGTAGTGGAGGGACGGCCCATAACTATGGCTACACCTTC; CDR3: CASSGGTAHNYGYTF
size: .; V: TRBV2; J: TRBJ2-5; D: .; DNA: TGTGCCAGCAGTGAAGGAGTGGCCCAGTACTTC; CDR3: CASSEGVAQYF
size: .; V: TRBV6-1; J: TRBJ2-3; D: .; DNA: TGTGCCAGCAGTGACGGACAGACAAGCACAGATACGCAGTATTTT; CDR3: CASSDGQTSTDTQYF
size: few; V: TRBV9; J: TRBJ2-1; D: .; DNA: TGTGCCAGCAGCGTACAGGAGGCCTCCTACAATGAGCAGTTCTTC; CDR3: CASSVQEASYNEQFF
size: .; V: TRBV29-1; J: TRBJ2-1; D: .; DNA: TGCAGCGTTGCCCCCGGACGTGAGCAGTTCTTC; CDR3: CSVAPGREQFF
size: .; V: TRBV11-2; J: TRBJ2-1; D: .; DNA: TGTGCCAGCAGCTCACACAATGAGCAGTTCTTC; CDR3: CASSSHNEQFF
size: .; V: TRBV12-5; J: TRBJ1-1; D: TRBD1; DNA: TGTGCTAGTGGTTTGGTACTCCCGGGACAGGGGTTGAACACTGAAGCTTTCTTT; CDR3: CASGLVLPGQGLNTEAFF
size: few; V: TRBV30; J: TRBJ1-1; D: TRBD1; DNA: TGTGCCTGGAGTCCTGACAGGGGTCGAACTGAAGCTTTCTTT; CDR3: CAWSPDRGRTEAFF
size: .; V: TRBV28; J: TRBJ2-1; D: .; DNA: TGTGCCAGCAGCCCCCAGTTTGCGCGGGAGCAGTTCTTC; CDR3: CASSPQFAREQFF
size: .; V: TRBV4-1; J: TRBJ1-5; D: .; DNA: TGCGCCAGCAGCCAAGCCCCGATTAGGGGATGGAATCAGCCCCAGCATTTT; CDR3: CASSQAPIRGWNQPQHF
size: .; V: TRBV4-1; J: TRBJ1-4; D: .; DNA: TGCGCCAGCAGCCAAAGATCCAGGGGAGAAAAACTGTTTTTT; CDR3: CASSQRSRGEKLFF
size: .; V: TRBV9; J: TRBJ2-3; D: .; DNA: TGTGCCAGCAGCTTCCAACTGGGCACAGATACGCAGTATTTT; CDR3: CASSFQLGTDTQYF
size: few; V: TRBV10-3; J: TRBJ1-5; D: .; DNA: TGTGCCATCAGTGAGTCGTCAGGAGGGAGAGCCCAGCATTTT; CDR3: CAISESSGGRAQHF
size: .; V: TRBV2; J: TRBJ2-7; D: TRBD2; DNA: TGTGCCAGCAGTGGGGGACTAGCCTACGAGCAGTACTTC; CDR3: CASSGGLAYEQYF
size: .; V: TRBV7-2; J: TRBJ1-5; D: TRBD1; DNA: TGTGCCAGCAGCCCTAGGGGGCTCTATAGCAATCAGCCCCAGCATTTT; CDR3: CASSPRGLYSNQPQHF
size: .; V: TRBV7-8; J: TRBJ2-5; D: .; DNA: TGTGCCAGCAGCCCTGGGGGGCTAGGGGAGACCCAGTACTTC; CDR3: CASSPGGLGETQYF
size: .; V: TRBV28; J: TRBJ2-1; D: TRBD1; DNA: TGTGCCAGCAGTCCCCCGGGACAGGGCGGTGAGCAGTTCTTC; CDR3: CASSPPGQGGEQFF
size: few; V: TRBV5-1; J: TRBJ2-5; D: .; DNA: TGCGCCAGCAGCCTCCAAGAGACCCAGTACTTC; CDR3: CASSLQETQYF
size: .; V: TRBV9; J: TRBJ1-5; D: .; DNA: TGTGCCAGGAGCAAGGGGGTATTGGCCCAGCATTTT; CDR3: CARSKGVLAQHF
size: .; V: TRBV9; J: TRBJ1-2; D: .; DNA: TGTGCCAGCAGCGTAGCGGCAGGGATAGGCGCTGGCTATGGCTACACCTTC; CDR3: CASSVAAGIGAGYGYTF
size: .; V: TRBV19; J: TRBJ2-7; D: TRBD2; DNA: TGTGCCAGTAGTATCCGGCTAGCGGGAAGCGAGCAGTACTTC; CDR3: CASSIRLAGSEQYF
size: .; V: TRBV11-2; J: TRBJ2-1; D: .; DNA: TGTGCCAGCAGCTTAGAAAGTCTAGGGGACGATGAGCAGTTCTTC; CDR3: CASSLESLGDDEQFF
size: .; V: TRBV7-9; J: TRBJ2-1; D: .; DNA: TGTGCCAGCAGCCCCAGAGATACCAATGAGCAGTTCTTC; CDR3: CASSPRDTNEQFF
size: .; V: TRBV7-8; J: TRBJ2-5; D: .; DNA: TGTGCCAGCAGGGCGGGGTACCAAGAGACCCAGTACTTC; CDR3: CASRAGYQETQYF
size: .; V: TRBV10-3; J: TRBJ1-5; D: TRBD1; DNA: TGTGCCATCAACGACAGGGACAATCAGCCCCAGCATTTT; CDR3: CAINDRDNQPQHF
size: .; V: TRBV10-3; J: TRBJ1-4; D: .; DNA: TGTGCCACCTCCGCGAAGAGGGACGGCCCTGAAAAACTGTTTTTT; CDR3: CATSAKRDGPEKLFF
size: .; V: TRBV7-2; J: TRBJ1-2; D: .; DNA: TGTGCCAGCAGCTTAGGCCGCAATGGCTACACCTTC; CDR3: CASSLGRNGYTF
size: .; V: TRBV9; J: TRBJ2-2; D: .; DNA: TGTGCCAGCAGCGGATACGGGACTCGTGGAAAGATCACCGGGGAGCTGTTTTTT; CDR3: CASSGYGTRGKITGELFF
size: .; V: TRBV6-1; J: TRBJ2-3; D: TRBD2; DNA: TGTGCCAGCAGTGCAACTAGCGGGAGGGCAGATACGCAGTATTTT; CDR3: CASSATSGRADTQYF
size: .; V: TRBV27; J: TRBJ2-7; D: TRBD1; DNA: TGTGCCAGCAGGACAGGGGGCGAGCAGTACTTC; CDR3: CASRTGGEQYF
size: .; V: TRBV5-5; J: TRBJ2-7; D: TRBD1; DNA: TGTGCCAGCAGCTTTCGGGACAGCCCAACGGGCGAGCAGTACTTC; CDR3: CASSFRDSPTGEQYF
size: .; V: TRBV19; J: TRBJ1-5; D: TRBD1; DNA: TGTGCCAGTAGTATCTCGACGGGACAGGGGGTGACTCAGCCCCAGCATTTT; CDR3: CASSISTGQGVTQPQHF
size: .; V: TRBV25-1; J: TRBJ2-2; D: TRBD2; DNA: TGTGCCAGCAGTGACCCGGGGGGTTACGCCGGGGAGCTGTTTTTT; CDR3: CASSDPGGYAGELFF
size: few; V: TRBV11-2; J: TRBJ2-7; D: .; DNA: TGTGCCAGCAGCTCAGGACAGACCTACGAGCAGTACTTC; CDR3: CASSSGQTYEQYF
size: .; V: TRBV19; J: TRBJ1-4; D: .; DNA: TGTGCCAGTAAAACAGGGATGATAACTAATGAAAAACTGTTTTTT; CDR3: CASKTGMITNEKLFF
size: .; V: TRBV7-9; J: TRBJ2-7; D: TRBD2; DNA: TGTGCCAGCAGCTTAGCGGGACTAGCGGGAAGCGAGCAGTACTTC; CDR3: CASSLAGLAGSEQYF
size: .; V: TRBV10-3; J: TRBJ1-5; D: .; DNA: TGTGCCATCAGTGAAGGACAGAGTAGCAATCAGCCCCAGCATTTT; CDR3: CAISEGQSSNQPQHF
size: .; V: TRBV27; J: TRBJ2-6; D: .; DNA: TGTGCCAGCAGTTCCCGACCGAACTCTGGGGCCAACGTCCTGACTTTC; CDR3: CASSSRPNSGANVLTF
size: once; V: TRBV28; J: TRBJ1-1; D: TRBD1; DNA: TGTGCCAGCAGTGACAGGGGGGGGATGAACACTGAAGCTTTCTTT; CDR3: CASSDRGGMNTEAFF